The present T cell receptor (beta chain) was sequenced within a study of blood T cell repertoires in COVID-19. Turning to the study itself: Spain, Italy and the United States supplied samples that represented acute and convalescent COVID-19. PBMCs, B-cell-depleted T cells, or T cells provided the cDNA or gDNA that made up the material.

Germline CDR1 and CDR2: SGHVS and FNYEAQ. Trimming cost V 0 bases and J 0 bases; bases outside gene matches: 5. The CDR3 contains 18 residues. As handled by the study authors: It was from reference gene primer amplification that nucleated cell counts were estimated. Generated by immunoSEQ multiplex PCR, the TCRdb table keeps only in-frame clones and is missing some. The V and J calls and the clone size are those of that table, but D and trimming were determined from the DNA. The table lists about 170,000 clones, approximately 85% of them singletons. This clone was recorded only once. The clonotype was recovered from a man in his sixties who had recovered from COVID-19. The sequenced sample consisted of peripheral blood. This chain joins TRBV7-6 and TRBJ2-2; the match to TRBD2 covers 9 bases. In DNA, the CDR3 is TGTGCCAGCAGCTTAGCTTTAGCGGGGGACGCGAACACCGGGGAGCTGTTTTTT. Encoded protein: CASSLALAGDANTGELFF.